This record covers a single TCR beta chain. V was clipped by 3 bases and J by 0 bases, with 8 bases between them. The CDR3 has 14 residues. CDR1 is SEHNR and CDR2 is FQNEAQ in the germline V gene (reference sequence). This record belongs to a study of blood T cell repertoires in COVID-19. Clones were read by immunoSEQ multiplex PCR, and TCRdb kept only the in-frame ones, dropping some. The sample lists about 72,000 clones, approximately 90% occurring once. This TCR derives from a man aged 65 to 79 with active or convalescent COVID-19. Input material: peripheral blood. The chain carries TRBV7-9 and TRBJ1-1, with D tentatively TRBD1 (6 bases). The CDR3 loop reads CASSFGQMNTEAFF. The DNA for the CDR3 is TGTGCCAGCAGCTTCGGACAGATGAACACTGAAGCTTTCTTT.